This TCR beta chain was sequenced for a study of chemoradiotherapy in HPV16-positive cancers. Here immunoSEQ multiplex PCR was the method, and the copy in TCRdb shows in-frame clones only, minus some. The sample contains tens of thousands of clones, 90% of which appear only once. CDR1 is LNHDA and CDR2 is SQIVND in the germline V gene (reference sequence). Germline trimming cut 8 bases from V and 1 base from J; bases unmatched to any gene: 9. The CDR3 runs 15 residues. V and J are TRBV19 and TRBJ2-7, with TRBD2 identical over 9 bases. The sequences come from blood, collected from a patient who underwent chemoradiotherapy. The sequence derives from a human donor with HPV-associated anogenital cancer. The CDR3 spells CASSRGSGGSYEQYF. DNA of the CDR3: TGTGCCAGTTCTCGTGGTAGCGGGGGATCCTACGAGCAGTACTTC.